Listed here are 15 T cell receptor beta chains from one sample, sequenced in a study of blood T cell repertoires in COVID-19. The table came from immunoSEQ multiplex PCR; TCRdb's copy has only in-frame clones and leaves some out. The sample lists 150,000 to 200,000 clones; around four fifths were seen once. Sequencing used peripheral blood. The receptors stem from a human donor with acute or convalescent COVID-19. The donor label of this sample is uncertain.

On this clone itself: At one boundary the junction diverges from the germline segment, which might be a read error. The J gene is TRBJ2-1, the V gene TRBV11-3, with no clear D. The CDR3 spans 11 residues. CDR1 is SGHNT and CDR2 is YENEEA in the germline V gene. CDR3 sequence (DNA): TGTGCCAGCACCTTAAGCTCTGAGCAGTTCTTC. Translating it yields CASTLSSEQFF.

The chain combines TRBV11-3 with TRBJ1-1; 11 bases are a match to TRBD1. The CDR3 consists of 16 residues. Germline-derived CDR1 and CDR2 are SGHNT and YENEEA. The ends lost 5 bases at V and 7 bases at J; junction bases unmatched: 12. The CDR3 region is CASSPGQGATPYEAFF. CDR3 sequence (DNA): TGTGCCAGCAGCCCAGGACAGGGGGCGACCCCCTATGAAGCTTTCTTT. Combining the CDR3 with reference TRBV11-3 and TRBJ1-1 gives the whole variable domain EAGVVQSPRYKIIEKKQPVAFWCNPISGHNTLYWYLQNLGQGPELLIRYENEEAVDDSQLPKDRFSAERLKGVDSTLKIQPAELGDSAVYLCASSPGQGATPYEAFFGQGTRLTVV.

Only one count was recorded for this clone. The V call is TRBV19, the J call TRBJ2-7; D possibly corresponds to TRBD1 (5 bases). The germline CDR1 and CDR2 sequences are LNHDA and SQIVND (reference sequence). Between the trimmed V and J ends, which lost 5 bases and 5 bases, there was a span of 13 bases. The CDR3 loop spans 13 amino acids. Written as DNA, the CDR3 is TGTGCCAGTAGTCCCCCAGGGCAGAACGAGCAGTACTTC. Translated, it gives CASSPPGQNEQYF.

This chain's CDR3 is CATARGIAGELFF. CDR3 bases: TGTGCCACCGCCAGGGGGATCGCCGGGGAGCTGTTTTTT. The chain recombines TRBV15 with TRBJ2-2, with TRBD1 matching over 7 bases. The CDR3 is made up of 13 amino acids. J gave up 6 bases and V 8 bases, and 6 bases lay outside the gene matches. Per the germline V gene, CDR1 is LNHNV and CDR2 is YYDKDF (reference sequence).

The rearrangement uses TRBV2 and TRBJ2-1; 7 bases are shared with TRBD1. Germline CDR1 reads SNHLY; CDR2 reads FYNNEI. The V segment lost 6 bases and the J segment 6 bases; nucleotides outside the gene matches: 14. The CDR3 is 16 amino acids. The CDR3 sequence is CASSQRGGRGANEQFF. In DNA form, the CDR3 reads TGTGCCAGCAGCCAAAGAGGGGGCCGGGGCGCCAATGAGCAGTTCTTC.

The V call is TRBV19, the J call TRBJ1-3; no clear D gene. The V end lost 1 base, the J end lost 8 bases, and 3 bases lay between the germline ends. CDR3 length: 11 amino acids. Germline lookup yields CDR1 LNHDA and CDR2 SQIVND (reference sequence). In DNA form, the CDR3 reads TGTGCCAGTAGTATAGTAGACACCATATATTTT. Amino acids: CASSIVDTIYF.

The chain combines TRBV12-5 with TRBJ2-1; D gene unclear. The germline V and J ends were trimmed by 2 bases and 8 bases, with 4 bases remaining between them. CDR1 and CDR2 from the germline V gene are LGHNT and FRNRAP. The CDR3 runs 11 residues. DNA of the CDR3: TGTGCTAGTGGTTTGCGGGATGAGCAGTTCTTC. It yields the protein CASGLRDEQFF.

The chain links TRBV2 to TRBJ1-3, with D unresolved. Per the germline V gene, CDR1 is SNHLY and CDR2 is FYNNEI. The CDR3 length is 14 residues. The V and J ends lost 3 bases and 4 bases respectively, with 10 bases between them. The CDR3 DNA reads as TGTGCCAGCAGTGATCAGTGGGCAGGAAACACCATATATTTT. Translating gives CASSDQWAGNTIYF.

The chain couples TRBV29-1 to TRBJ2-7, with 7 positions matching TRBD1. The CDR3 consists of 13 residues. Germline V gene sequence: CDR1 SQVTM, CDR2 ANQGSEA. Losses at the gene ends were 4 bases for V and 2 bases for J; bases not matched to a gene: 5. CDR3 amino acids: CSVARTGTYEQYF. For the CDR3, the DNA is TGCAGCGTTGCTAGGACAGGAACCTACGAGCAGTACTTC.

This rearrangement joins TRBV6-5 to TRBJ1-6; no reliable D call. V was shortened by 7 bases and J by 0 bases, with 10 bases between the two germline ends. Germline-derived CDR1 and CDR2 are MNHEY and SVGAGI. The CDR3 is 15 residues long. The CDR3 region is CASKNYGSYNSPLHF. CDR3 nucleotide sequence: TGTGCCAGCAAGAACTACGGCTCCTATAATTCACCCCTCCACTTT.

V gene TRBV5-1 combines with J gene TRBJ2-2, with 13 nucleotides matching TRBD2. Looked up from germline, CDR1 is SGHRS and CDR2 is YFSETQ. The CDR3 consists of 15 residues. Trimming took 0 bases from V and 8 from J; bases not matched to a gene: 1. The DNA for the CDR3 is TGCGCCAGCAGCTTGGGGACTAGCGGGAGTGGGGAGCTGTTTTTT. It codes for CASSLGTSGSGELFF.

This clone was picked up one time. The CDR3 DNA is TGTGCCAGCAGCCTCCGAGGAGGCACTGAAGCTTTCTTT. It yields the protein CASSLRGGTEAFF. The gene calls are TRBV6-5 and TRBJ1-1, with D uncertain. This CDR3 is 13 amino acids long. Between the trimmed V and J ends, which lost 6 bases and 4 bases, there was a span of 12 bases. The V gene's germline CDR1 is MNHEY and CDR2 SVGAGI.

Concerning this clone: Within the sample, other DNA sequences also encode this same CDR3. V and J are TRBV30 and TRBJ1-6; 8 bases map to TRBD1. Germline lookup yields CDR1 GTSNPN and CDR2 SVGIG (reference sequence). The CDR3 consists of 14 residues. J lost 10 bases, V lost 1 base, and 6 bases had no gene match. The CDR3, as DNA: TGTGCCTGGAGTGCAGGACAGGGTGGATCACCCCTCCACTTT. Amino acid sequence: CAWSAGQGGSPLHF.

This sequence joins TRBV6-5 and TRBJ1-5, with 9 bases fitting TRBD1. With V trimmed by 7 bases and J by 7 bases, 5 bases remained unmatched. The CDR3 totals 13 residues. Looked up from germline, CDR1 is MNHEY and CDR2 is SVGAGI. In nucleotides, the CDR3 is TGTGCCAGCACCCACAGGGGGCGGCAGCCCCAGCATTTT. Residues: CASTHRGRQPQHF.

J is TRBJ2-2 and V is TRBV19; TRBD2 matches at 15 bases. The germline V gene encodes CDR1 LNHDA and CDR2 SQIVND (reference sequence). This CDR3 region has 19 residues. Unmatched junction bases numbered 7, after V lost 5 bases and J lost 0 bases. The CDR3 region has the DNA TGTGCCAGTAGTCCGGGGACTAGCGGGAGGTTTGCGAACACCGGGGAGCTGTTTTTT. Encoded protein: CASSPGTSGRFANTGELFF.